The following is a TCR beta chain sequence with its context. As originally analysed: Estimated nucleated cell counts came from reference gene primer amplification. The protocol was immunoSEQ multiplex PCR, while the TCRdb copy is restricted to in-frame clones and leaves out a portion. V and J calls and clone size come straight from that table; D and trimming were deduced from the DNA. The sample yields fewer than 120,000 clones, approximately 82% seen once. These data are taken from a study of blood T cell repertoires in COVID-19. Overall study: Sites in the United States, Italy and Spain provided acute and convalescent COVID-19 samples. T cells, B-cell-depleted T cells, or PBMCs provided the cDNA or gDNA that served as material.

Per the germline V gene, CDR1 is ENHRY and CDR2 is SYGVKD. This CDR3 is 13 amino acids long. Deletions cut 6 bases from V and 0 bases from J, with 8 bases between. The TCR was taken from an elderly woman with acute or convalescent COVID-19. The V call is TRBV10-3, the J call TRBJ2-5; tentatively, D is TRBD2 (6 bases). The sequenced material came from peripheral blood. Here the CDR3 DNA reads TGTGCCATCAGGCCTAGCGACCAAGAGACCCAGTACTTC. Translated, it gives CAIRPSDQETQYF.